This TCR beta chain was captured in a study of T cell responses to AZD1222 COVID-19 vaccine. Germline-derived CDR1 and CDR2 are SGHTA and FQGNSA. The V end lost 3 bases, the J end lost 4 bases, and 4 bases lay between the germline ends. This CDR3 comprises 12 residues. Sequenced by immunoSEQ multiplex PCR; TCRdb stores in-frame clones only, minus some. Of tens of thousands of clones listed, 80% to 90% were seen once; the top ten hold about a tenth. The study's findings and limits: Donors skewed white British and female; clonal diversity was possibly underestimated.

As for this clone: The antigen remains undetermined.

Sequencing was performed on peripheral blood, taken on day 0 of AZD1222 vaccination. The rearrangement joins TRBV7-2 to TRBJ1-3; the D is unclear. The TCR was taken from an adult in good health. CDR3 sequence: CASSFGGNTIYF. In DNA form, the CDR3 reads TGTGCCAGCAGCTTTGGGGGAAACACCATATATTTT.